One sample yielded the 20 T cell receptor beta chains listed below, sequenced in a study of response to subunit inactivated influenza vaccine. Using its own MiXCR run on the RT-PCR reads, TCRdb lists one record per CDR3 protein. Of 600,000 to 700,000 distinct CDR3 sequences listed, less than 15% are singletons. This specimen consisted of PBMCs from blood, obtained around 15 days before vaccination. The receptors were sampled from a man over 45 who received an inactivated influenza vaccine.

CDR3 in DNA: TGCAGTCATGACAGGGCGGGAGATACGCAGTATTTT. Its protein is CSHDRAGDTQYF. V usage is TRBV29-1 and J usage is TRBJ2-3, with 7 bases identical to TRBD1. CDR3 length: 12 amino acids. Germline CDR1 SQVTM, CDR2 ANQGSEA.

The chain joins TRBV10-3 to TRBJ2-4, with D possibly TRBD1 on 6 matching bases. The CDR3 length is 13 residues. V lost 2 bases and J 8 bases, leaving 10 bases between the germline ends. CDR1 ENHRY and CDR2 SYGVKD come from the germline V gene. The DNA of the CDR3 is TGTGCCATCAGTGAGGGCAGGGGCGACATTCAGTACTTC. Translating it yields CAISEGRGDIQYF.

In its sample, this clonotype was seen once. The rearrangement links TRBV18 to TRBJ2-5; unclear D gene. The CDR3 length is 15 residues. Germline lookup yields CDR1 KGHSH and CDR2 LQKENI. V was cut by 6 bases and J by 1 base, with 15 bases left in between. CDR3 amino acids: CASSPGPQPQETQYF. The CDR3 region has the DNA TGTGCCAGCTCCCCCGGGCCGCAACCCCAAGAGACCCAGTACTTC.

The sample holds many counts of this clonotype. This chain links TRBV6-1 with TRBJ1-5; 8 bases line up with TRBD1. There are 16 residues in the CDR3. The ends lost 5 bases at V and 1 base at J; junction bases unmatched: 7. Germline CDR1 is MNHNS and CDR2 is SASEGT. CDR3 sequence (DNA): TGTGCCAGCAGTCCTGTCAGGGGGCAGAGCAATCAGCCCCAGCATTTT. As protein: CASSPVRGQSNQPQHF.

The chain recombines TRBV6-5 with TRBJ1-1, with a tentative D call TRBD1 (5 bases). V gave up 6 bases and J gave up 1 base, with 15 bases separating them. The CDR3 extends over 15 amino acids. Looked up from germline, CDR1 is MNHEY and CDR2 is SVGAGI. DNA for the CDR3: TGTGCCAGCAGACTCGCCGGGACCCAGAACACTGAAGCTTTCTTT. Translating gives CASRLAGTQNTEAFF.

This clonotype turned up a few times. The rearrangement uses TRBV6-1 and TRBJ2-7; 8 positions match TRBD2. After removal of 0 bases from V and 2 bases from J, the junction contained 3 bases not matched to a gene. This CDR3 is 15 amino acids long. CDR1 MNHNS and CDR2 SASEGT come from the germline V gene. CDR3 protein: CASSEASGGPYEQYF. In DNA, the CDR3 is TGTGCCAGCAGTGAAGCGAGCGGGGGACCCTACGAGCAGTACTTC.

CDR3 coding DNA: TGCAGTGCTAGAGAGGCTAGCGGGGCCATCACCGGGGAGCTGTTTTTT. Translated, it gives CSAREASGAITGELFF. The chain joins TRBV20-1 to TRBJ2-2, with 9 nucleotides matching TRBD2. V lost 0 bases and J lost 4; bases outside the gene matches: 6. This CDR3 has 16 residues. Germline V CDR1 and CDR2: DFQATT, SNEGSKA (reference sequence).

The table lists this clonotype with a few counts. The J gene is TRBJ1-2, the V gene TRBV12-3 or TRBV12-4; D is unresolved. Trimming stripped 4 bases from V and 4 bases from J, with 13 bases between. CDR3 length: 14 residues. As DNA, the CDR3 is TGTGCCAGCAGTTCGAACAGTCAAGGCTATGGCTACACCTTC. It translates to CASSSNSQGYGYTF.

This clonotype was counted at least ten times. V gene TRBV29-1 combines with J gene TRBJ2-7; 7 nucleotides line up with TRBD1. The V and J ends lost 3 bases and 1 base, in that order; junction bases with no gene match: 3. The CDR3 totals 13 residues. Germline V gives CDR1 SQVTM, CDR2 ANQGSEA. The CDR3 DNA follows: TGCAGCGTTGAGTTGGACAGGTCCTACGAGCAGTACTTC. Protein product: CSVELDRSYEQYF.

This rearrangement joins TRBV10-3 to TRBJ2-1; D remains ambiguous. The CDR3 sequence is 12 residues long. The germline CDR1 and CDR2 sequences are ENHRY and SYGVKD. V was trimmed by 0 bases and J by 8 bases, leaving 5 bases between them. The CDR3 DNA is TGTGCCATCAGTGAGTCTTCGGATGAGCAGTTCTTC. It encodes CAISESSDEQFF.

This chain connects TRBV6-2 or TRBV6-3 to TRBJ2-4, with D perhaps TRBD1 or TRBD2 (5 bases each). In germline, CDR1 is MNHEY, CDR2 SVGEGT. Trimming took 7 bases from V and 8 from J, leaving 15 bases between them. This CDR3 has 13 residues. The CDR3 reads CASIRRGEHIQYF. For the CDR3, the DNA is TGTGCCAGCATAAGAAGGGGAGAGCACATTCAGTACTTC.

This clonotype was detected only a few times. V is TRBV5-5 and J is TRBJ2-6; D is uncertain. Germline values: CDR1 SGHKS, CDR2 YYEKEE (reference sequence). There are 16 residues in the CDR3. The V end lost 1 base, the J end lost 2 bases, and 10 bases lay between the germline ends. Here the CDR3 DNA reads TGTGCCAGCAGCTTGTCCAATCCCACTGGGGCCAACGTCCTGACTTTC. It specifies CASSLSNPTGANVLTF. The variable domain in full, with the rest retrieved from reference TRBV5-5 and TRBJ2-6, is DAGVTQSPTHLIKTRGQQVTLRCSPISGHKSVSWYQQVLGQGPQFIFQYYEKEERGRGNFPDRFSARQFPNYSSELNVNALLLGDSALYLCASSLSNPTGANVLTFGAGSRLTVL.

This chain connects TRBV5-1 to TRBJ2-7, with D perhaps TRBD2 (5 bases). The CDR3 runs to 15 residues. The germline V gene encodes CDR1 SGHRS and CDR2 YFSETQ. Trimming removed 3 bases at V and 2 bases at J, with 15 bases between. CDR3 in DNA: TGCGCCAGCAGCTCACATACTAGGAGCCCCTACGAGCAGTACTTC. Its translation: CASSSHTRSPYEQYF.

This clonotype was counted a few times. The chain joins TRBV20-1 to TRBJ1-5, with D unresolved. The length of the CDR3 is 16 residues. The germline gives CDR1 DFQATT, CDR2 SNEGSKA (reference sequence). V was shortened by 1 base and J by 0 bases, with 13 bases between the two germline ends. CDR3 in amino acids: CSARAGLVYSNQPQHF. CDR3 DNA sequence: TGCAGTGCTAGAGCCGGTCTGGTCTATAGCAATCAGCCCCAGCATTTT.

This clonotype was observed many times. The V call is TRBV20-1, the J call TRBJ2-7; 7 bases align to TRBD2. Germline trimming cut 0 bases from V and 2 bases from J; bases unmatched to any gene: 10. This CDR3 has 16 amino acids. Germline assignment: CDR1 DFQATT and CDR2 SNEGSKA (reference sequence). The CDR3 loop reads CSARELSLAETYEQYF. In DNA, the CDR3 is TGCAGTGCTAGAGAATTATCGCTAGCGGAGACCTACGAGCAGTACTTC.

This sequence joins TRBV10-3 and TRBJ2-7; 9 bases agree with TRBD1. Germline V gene data show CDR1 as ENHRY and CDR2 as SYGVKD. With V trimmed by 6 bases and J by 3 bases, 9 bases remained unmatched. CDR3 length: 15 residues. The CDR3 DNA reads as TGTGCCATCAGGGGAGGGGACAGGGTCATCTACGAGCAGTACTTC. Translated: CAIRGGDRVIYEQYF.

V is TRBV20-1 and J is TRBJ2-7; 7 bases are a match to TRBD2. Looked up from germline, CDR1 is DFQATT and CDR2 is SNEGSKA (reference sequence). The CDR3 runs to 13 residues. The V segment lost 3 bases and the J segment 3 bases; nucleotides outside the gene matches: 5. The CDR3 DNA sequence: TGCAGTGCTAGTCCGGGAGGCAACTACGAGCAGTACTTC. Translated, it gives CSASPGGNYEQYF.

V is TRBV29-1 and J is TRBJ1-1; D is perhaps TRBD1 (6 bases). With 6 bases removed from V and 10 bases from J, the gap between germline ends came to 21 bases. In germline, CDR1 is SQVTM, CDR2 ANQGSEA. The CDR3 runs to 13 residues. The CDR3 region is CSVLLQGFSAAFF. The CDR3 DNA sequence: TGCAGCGTCCTACTGCAGGGGTTCTCTGCAGCTTTCTTT.

This rearrangement joins TRBV4-2 to TRBJ2-3; maybe TRBD1 (6 bases). This CDR3 is 15 amino acids long. Trimming cost V 6 bases and J 2 bases, with 15 bases left between them. Looked up from germline, CDR1 is LGHNA and CDR2 is YNFKEQ. The CDR3 DNA reads TGTGCCAGCAGAGCCCCGGACAGTTTCACAGATACGCAGTATTTT. This gives the protein CASRAPDSFTDTQYF.

At least ten counts were recorded for this clonotype. This rearrangement joins TRBV10-3 to TRBJ2-6, with 7 bases that match TRBD1. This CDR3 contains 16 residues. V gave up 4 bases and J gave up 2 bases; unmatched junction bases: 5. CDR1 is ENHRY, CDR2 SYGVKD, per germline. For the CDR3, the DNA is TGTGCCATCAGTGGAGGTGACAGGGCTGGGGCCAACGTCCTGACTTTC. It encodes CAISGGDRAGANVLTF.